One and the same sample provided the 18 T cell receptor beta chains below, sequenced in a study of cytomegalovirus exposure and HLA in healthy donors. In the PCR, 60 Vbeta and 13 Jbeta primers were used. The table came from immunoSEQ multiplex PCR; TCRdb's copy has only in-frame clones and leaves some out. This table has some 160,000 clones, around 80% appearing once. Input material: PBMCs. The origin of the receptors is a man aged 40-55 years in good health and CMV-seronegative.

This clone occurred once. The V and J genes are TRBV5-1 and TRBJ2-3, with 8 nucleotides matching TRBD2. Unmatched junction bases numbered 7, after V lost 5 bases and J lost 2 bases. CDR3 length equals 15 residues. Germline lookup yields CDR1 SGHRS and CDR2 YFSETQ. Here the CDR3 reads CASRQTSGLTDTQYF. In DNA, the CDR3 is TGCGCCAGCAGGCAAACTAGCGGCCTCACAGATACGCAGTATTTT.

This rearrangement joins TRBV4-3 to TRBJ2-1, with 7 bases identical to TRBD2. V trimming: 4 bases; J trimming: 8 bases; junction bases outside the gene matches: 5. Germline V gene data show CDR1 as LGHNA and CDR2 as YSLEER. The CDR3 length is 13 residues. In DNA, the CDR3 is TGCGCCAGCAGCCCCGGGAGGTCCGATGAGCAGTTCTTC. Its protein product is CASSPGRSDEQFF.

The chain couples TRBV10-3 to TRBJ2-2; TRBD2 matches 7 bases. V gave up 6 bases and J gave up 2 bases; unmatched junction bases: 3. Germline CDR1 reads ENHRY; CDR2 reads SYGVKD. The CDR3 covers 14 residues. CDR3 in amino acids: CAIRLAVNTGELFF. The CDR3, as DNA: TGTGCCATCAGGCTAGCGGTCAACACCGGGGAGCTGTTTTTT.

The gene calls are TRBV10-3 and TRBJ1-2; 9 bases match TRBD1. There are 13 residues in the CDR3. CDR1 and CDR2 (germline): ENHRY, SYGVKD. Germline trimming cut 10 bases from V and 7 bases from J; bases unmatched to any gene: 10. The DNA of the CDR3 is TGTGCCACCTCGACAGGGGGAGGGGTTGGCTACACCTTC. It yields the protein CATSTGGGVGYTF.

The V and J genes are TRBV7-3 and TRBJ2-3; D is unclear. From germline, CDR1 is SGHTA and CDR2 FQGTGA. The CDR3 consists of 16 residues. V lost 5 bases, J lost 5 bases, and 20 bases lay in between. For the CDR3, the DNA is TGTGCCAGCAGCCTAGAGGAGTCAAACAAATTAGATACGCAGTATTTT. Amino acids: CASSLEESNKLDTQYF.

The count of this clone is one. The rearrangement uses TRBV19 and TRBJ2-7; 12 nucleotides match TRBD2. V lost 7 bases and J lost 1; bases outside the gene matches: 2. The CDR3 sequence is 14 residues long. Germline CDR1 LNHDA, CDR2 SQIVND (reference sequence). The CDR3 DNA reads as TGTGCCAGTAAGACTAGCGGGGGATCCTACGAGCAGTACTTC. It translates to CASKTSGGSYEQYF.

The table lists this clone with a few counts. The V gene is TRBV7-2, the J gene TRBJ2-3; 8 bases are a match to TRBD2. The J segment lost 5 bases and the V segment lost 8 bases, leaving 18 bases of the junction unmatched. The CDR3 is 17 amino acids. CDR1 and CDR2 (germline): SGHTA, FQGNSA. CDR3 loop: CASRSSISGGPGDTQYF. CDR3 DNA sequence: TGTGCCAGCCGATCTTCGATCTCGGGAGGGCCGGGAGATACGCAGTATTTT.

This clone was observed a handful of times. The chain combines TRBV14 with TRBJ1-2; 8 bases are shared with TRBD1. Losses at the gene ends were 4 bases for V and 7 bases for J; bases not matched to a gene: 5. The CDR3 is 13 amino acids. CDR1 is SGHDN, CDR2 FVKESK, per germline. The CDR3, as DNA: TGTGCCAGCAGCCGGCGCAGGGGGCTTGGCTACACCTTC. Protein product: CASSRRRGLGYTF.

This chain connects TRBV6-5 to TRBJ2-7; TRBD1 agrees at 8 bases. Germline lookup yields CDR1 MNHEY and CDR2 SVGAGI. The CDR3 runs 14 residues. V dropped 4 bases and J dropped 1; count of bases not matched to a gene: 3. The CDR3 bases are TGTGCCAGCAGTTTTGGGACAGGTTCCTACGAGCAGTACTTC. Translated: CASSFGTGSYEQYF.

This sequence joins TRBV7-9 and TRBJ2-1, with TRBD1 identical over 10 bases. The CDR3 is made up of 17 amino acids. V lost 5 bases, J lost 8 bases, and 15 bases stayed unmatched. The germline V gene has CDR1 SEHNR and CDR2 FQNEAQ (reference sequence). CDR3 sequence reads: CASSLRDDRGRIDEQFF. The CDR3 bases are TGTGCCAGCAGCCTCCGGGACGACAGGGGGCGGATTGATGAGCAGTTCTTC.

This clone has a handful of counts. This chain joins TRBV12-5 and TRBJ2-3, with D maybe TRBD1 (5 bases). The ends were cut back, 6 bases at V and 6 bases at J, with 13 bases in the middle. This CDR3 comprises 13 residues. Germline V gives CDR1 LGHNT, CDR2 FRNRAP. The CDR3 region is CASGGRAYDTQYF. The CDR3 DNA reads TGTGCTAGTGGGGGCAGGGCCTACGATACGCAGTATTTT.

The CDR3 spells CASSSNLRGRISEAFF. The CDR3 DNA follows: TGTGCCAGCAGCTCGAACCTGAGGGGGCGAATCTCTGAAGCTTTCTTT. This rearrangement joins TRBV7-3 to TRBJ1-1; 7 nucleotides line up with TRBD1. V was clipped by 4 bases and J by 6 bases; unmatched bases: 14. Germline loops: CDR1 SGHTA, CDR2 FQGTGA. CDR3 length equals 16 residues.

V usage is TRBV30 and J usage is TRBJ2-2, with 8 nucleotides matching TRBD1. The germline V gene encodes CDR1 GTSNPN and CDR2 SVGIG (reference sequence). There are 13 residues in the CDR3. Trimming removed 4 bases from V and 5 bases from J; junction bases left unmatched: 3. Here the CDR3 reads CAWTGGWTGELFF. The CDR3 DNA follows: TGTGCCTGGACAGGGGGCTGGACCGGGGAGCTGTTTTTT.

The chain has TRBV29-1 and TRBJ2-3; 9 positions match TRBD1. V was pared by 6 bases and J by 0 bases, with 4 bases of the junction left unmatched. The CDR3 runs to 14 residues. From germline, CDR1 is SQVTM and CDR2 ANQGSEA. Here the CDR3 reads CSVAGTGSTDTQYF. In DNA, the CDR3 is TGCAGCGTAGCCGGGACAGGGAGCACAGATACGCAGTATTTT.

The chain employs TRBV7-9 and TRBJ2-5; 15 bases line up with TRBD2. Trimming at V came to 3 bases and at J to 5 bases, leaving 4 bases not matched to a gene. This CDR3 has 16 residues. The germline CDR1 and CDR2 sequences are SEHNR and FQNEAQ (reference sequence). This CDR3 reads CASSFGLAGGRETQYF. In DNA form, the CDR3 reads TGTGCCAGCAGCTTTGGACTAGCGGGGGGGCGGGAGACCCAGTACTTC.

CDR3 loop: CASSTDSSYGYTF. CDR3 in DNA: TGTGCCAGCAGCACGGACAGCTCCTATGGCTACACCTTC. The chain joins TRBV6-5 to TRBJ1-2, with D maybe TRBD1 (6 bases). V lost 6 bases to trimming and J lost 4 bases, with 12 bases between them. CDR3 length: 13 residues. CDR1 and CDR2 (germline): MNHEY, SVGAGI.

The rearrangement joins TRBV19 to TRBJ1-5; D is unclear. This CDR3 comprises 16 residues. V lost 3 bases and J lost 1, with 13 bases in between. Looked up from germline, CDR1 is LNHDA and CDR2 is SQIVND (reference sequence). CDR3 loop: CASSIGQVLSNQPQHF. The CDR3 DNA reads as TGTGCCAGTAGTATCGGTCAAGTATTGAGCAATCAGCCCCAGCATTTT.

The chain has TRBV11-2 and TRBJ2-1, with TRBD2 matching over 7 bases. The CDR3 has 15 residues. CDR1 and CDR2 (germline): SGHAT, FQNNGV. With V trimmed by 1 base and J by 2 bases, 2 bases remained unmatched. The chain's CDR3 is CASSLARGAYNEQFF. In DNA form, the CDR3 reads TGTGCCAGCAGCTTAGCCCGGGGGGCCTACAATGAGCAGTTCTTC.